The next 4 T cell receptor beta chains were all read from a single sample in a study of blood T cell repertoires in COVID-19. The repertoire was sequenced with immunoSEQ multiplex PCR; TCRdb's copy has only in-frame clones and lacks some. In the table there are around 100,000 clones, roughly 84% of which are singletons. The specimen was peripheral blood. These TCRs come from a human donor in a cohort sampled during active COVID-19.

This chain connects TRBV7-9 to TRBJ1-1; 8 bases align to TRBD1. The V gene end was trimmed by 2 bases and the J gene end by 3 bases; junction bases not matched to a gene: 2. Looked up from germline, CDR1 is SEHNR and CDR2 is FQNEAQ (reference sequence). CDR3 length: 14 amino acids. The CDR3 loop is CASSLQGAYTEAFF. DNA of the CDR3: TGTGCCAGCAGCTTACAGGGGGCCTACACTGAAGCTTTCTTT.

J is TRBJ2-7 and V is TRBV9; 8 bases agree with TRBD1. The germline V gene encodes CDR1 SGDLS and CDR2 YYNGEE. The CDR3 sequence is 13 residues long. V shed 4 bases and J 5 bases; nucleotides not matched to a gene: 5. CDR3 amino acids: CASSPAGGDEQYF. CDR3 DNA sequence: TGTGCCAGCAGCCCGGCAGGGGGCGACGAGCAGTACTTC.

The rearrangement joins TRBV19 to TRBJ1-2; 9 bases fit TRBD1. The CDR3 extends over 15 amino acids. After removal of 5 bases from V and 1 base from J, the junction contained 5 bases not matched to a gene. In germline, CDR1 is LNHDA, CDR2 SQIVND (reference sequence). CDR3 sequence reads: CASSFPDRGNYGYTF. For the CDR3, the DNA is TGTGCCAGTAGTTTCCCGGACAGGGGTAACTATGGCTACACCTTC. Based on the CDR3 plus reference TRBV19 and TRBJ1-2, the full variable domain is DGGITQSPKYLFRKEGQNVTLSCEQNLNHDAMYWYRQDPGQGLRLIYYSQIVNDFQKGDIAEGYSVSREKKESFPLTVTSAQKNPTAFYLCASSFPDRGNYGYTFGSGTRLTVV.

The rearrangement links TRBV7-9 to TRBJ2-3, with D tentatively TRBD1 (5 bases). CDR1 is SEHNR, CDR2 FQNEAQ, per germline (reference sequence). V was clipped by 3 bases and J by 2 bases, with 9 bases between them. The CDR3 is 14 amino acids. In DNA form, the CDR3 reads TGTGCCAGCAGCTTTGACAGACACACAGATACGCAGTATTTT. It specifies CASSFDRHTDTQYF.